This section outlines one T cell receptor beta chain sequence together with its context. Its cognate antigen is unknown. V lost 5 bases, J lost 9 bases, and 14 bases lay in between. The CDR3 is 12 amino acids. Germline V lookup: CDR1 SQVTM, CDR2 ANQGSEA. The sample belongs to a study of cytomegalovirus exposure and HLA in healthy donors. About the research overall: The platform used for the roughly 110 validation repertoires matched that of the roughly 670 first-cohort repertoires, a later analysis reported. Study outcomes and limitations: It was found in a later analysis that first-cohort TCR clusters tended to co-occur in the 100 to 150 validation repertoires. Cytomegalovirus status was reportedly diagnosed by the classifier with high sensitivity and specificity.

The donors were in the approximately 120-subject validation cohort, distinct from the roughly 700-subject first cohort. Profiling relied on immunoSEQ multiplex PCR, and the TCRdb table lists in-frame clones only, not all of them. Of around 150,000 clones listed, roughly 89% are singletons. This rearrangement joins TRBV29-1 to TRBJ2-1; D might be TRBD1 (6 bases). The TCR was taken from a young woman in good health and CMV-seropositive. The specimen sequenced was PBMCs. The chain's CDR3 is CSVYQVQGEQFF. DNA of the CDR3: TGCAGCGTTTACCAGGTACAGGGTGAGCAGTTCTTC.